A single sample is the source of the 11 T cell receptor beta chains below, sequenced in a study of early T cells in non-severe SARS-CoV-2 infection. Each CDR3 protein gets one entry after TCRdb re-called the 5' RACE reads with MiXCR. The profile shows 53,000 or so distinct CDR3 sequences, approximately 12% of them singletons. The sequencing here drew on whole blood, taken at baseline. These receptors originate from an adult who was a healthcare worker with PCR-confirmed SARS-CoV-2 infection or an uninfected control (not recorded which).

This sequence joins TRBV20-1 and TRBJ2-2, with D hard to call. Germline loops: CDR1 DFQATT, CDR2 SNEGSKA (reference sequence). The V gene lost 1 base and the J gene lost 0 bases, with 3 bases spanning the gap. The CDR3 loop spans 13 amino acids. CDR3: CSARAANTGELFF. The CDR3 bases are TGCAGTGCTAGAGCCGCGAACACCGGGGAGCTGTTTTTT.

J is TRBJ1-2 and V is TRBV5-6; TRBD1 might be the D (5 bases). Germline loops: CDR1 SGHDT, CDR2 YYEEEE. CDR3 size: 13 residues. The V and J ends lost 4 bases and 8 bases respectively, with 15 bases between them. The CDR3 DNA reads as TGTGCCAGCAGCCCCCCGGGGGTAGGAGGCTACACCTTC. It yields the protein CASSPPGVGGYTF.

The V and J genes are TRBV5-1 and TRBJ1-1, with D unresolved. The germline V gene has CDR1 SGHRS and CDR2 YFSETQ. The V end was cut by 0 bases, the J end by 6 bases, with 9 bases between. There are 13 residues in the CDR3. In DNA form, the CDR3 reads TGCGCCAGCAGCTTGGGGGCTAATCCTGAAGCTTTCTTT. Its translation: CASSLGANPEAFF.

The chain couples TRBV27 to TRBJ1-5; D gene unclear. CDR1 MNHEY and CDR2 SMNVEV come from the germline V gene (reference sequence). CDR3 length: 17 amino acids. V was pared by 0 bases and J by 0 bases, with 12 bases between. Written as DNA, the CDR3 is TGTGCCAGCAGTTTATCGATAATTCGTGTTAGCAATCAGCCCCAGCATTTT. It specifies CASSLSIIRVSNQPQHF.

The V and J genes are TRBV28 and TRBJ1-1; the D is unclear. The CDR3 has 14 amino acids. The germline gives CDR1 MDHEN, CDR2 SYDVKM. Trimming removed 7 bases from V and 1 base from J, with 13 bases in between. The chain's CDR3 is CASTLLRANTEAFF. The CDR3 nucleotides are TGTGCCAGCACCCTTTTAAGAGCGAACACTGAAGCTTTCTTT.

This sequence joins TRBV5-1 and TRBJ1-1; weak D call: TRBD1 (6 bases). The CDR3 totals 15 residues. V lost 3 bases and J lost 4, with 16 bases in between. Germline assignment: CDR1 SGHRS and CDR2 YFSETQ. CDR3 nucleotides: TGCGCCAGCAGCTCTGATCCAGGGGACGGCACTGAAGCTTTCTTT. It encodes CASSSDPGDGTEAFF.

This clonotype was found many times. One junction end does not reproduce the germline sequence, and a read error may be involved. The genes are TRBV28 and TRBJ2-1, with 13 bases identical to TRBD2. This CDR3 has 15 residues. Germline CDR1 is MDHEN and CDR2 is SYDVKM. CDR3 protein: CASSQGTSGNNEQFF. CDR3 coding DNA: TGTGCCAGCAGTCAAGGGACTAGCGGGAACAACGAGCAGTTCTTC. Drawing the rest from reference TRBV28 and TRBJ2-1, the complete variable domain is DVKVTQSSRYLVKRTGEKVFLECVQDMDHENMFWYRQDPGLGLRLIYFSYDVKMKEKGDIPEGYSVSREKKERFSLILESASTNQTSMYLCASSQGTSGNNEQFFGPGTRLTVL.

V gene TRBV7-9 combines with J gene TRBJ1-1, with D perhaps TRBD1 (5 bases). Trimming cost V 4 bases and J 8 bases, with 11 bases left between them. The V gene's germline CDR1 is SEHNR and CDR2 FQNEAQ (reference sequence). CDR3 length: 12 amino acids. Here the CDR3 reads CASSWGTSEAFF. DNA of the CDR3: TGTGCCAGCAGCTGGGGGACTTCCGAAGCTTTCTTT.

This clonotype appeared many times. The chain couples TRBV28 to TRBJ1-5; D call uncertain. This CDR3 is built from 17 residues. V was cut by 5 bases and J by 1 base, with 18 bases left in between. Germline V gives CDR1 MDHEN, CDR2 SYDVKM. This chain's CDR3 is CASSAPDKPLSNQPQHF. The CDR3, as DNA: TGTGCCAGCAGTGCCCCAGATAAGCCGCTCAGCAATCAGCCCCAGCATTTT. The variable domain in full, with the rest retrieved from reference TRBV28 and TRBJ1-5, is DVKVTQSSRYLVKRTGEKVFLECVQDMDHENMFWYRQDPGLGLRLIYFSYDVKMKEKGDIPEGYSVSREKKERFSLILESASTNQTSMYLCASSAPDKPLSNQPQHFGDGTRLSIL.

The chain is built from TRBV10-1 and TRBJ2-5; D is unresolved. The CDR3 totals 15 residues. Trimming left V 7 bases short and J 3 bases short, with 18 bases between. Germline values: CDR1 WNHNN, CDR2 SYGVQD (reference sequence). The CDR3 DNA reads TGCGCCAGCATTCCCGGGCCGCGTGAAGAAGAGACCCAGTACTTC. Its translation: CASIPGPREEETQYF.

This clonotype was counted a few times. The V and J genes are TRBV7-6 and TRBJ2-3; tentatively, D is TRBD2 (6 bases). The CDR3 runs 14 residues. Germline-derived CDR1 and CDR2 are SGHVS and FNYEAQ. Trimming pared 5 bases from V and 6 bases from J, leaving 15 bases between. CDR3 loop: CASSPYGGADTQYF. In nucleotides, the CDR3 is TGTGCCAGCAGCCCTTATGGAGGGGCCGATACGCAGTATTTT.